The next 7 T cell receptor beta chains were all read from a single sample in a study of vaccination and CD4 T cells after COVID-19 (dated by TCRdb to 2022 to 2024). What the treatment or condition label conveys for this sample: 10-day PBMC culture with coronavirus spike peptide pools or control peptides (ViraFEST assay). Library preparation was by PCR. The run used an Illumina iSeq 100. At the Johns Hopkins FTIC core, DNA from the cultured CD4+ T cells underwent TCR sequencing with the Oncomine TCR Beta short-read assay. In-frame beta chains were kept once TCRdb had trimmed the public reads at Q25 with fastp and called clones with MiXCR. Rows merge per CDR3 protein into single entries with the most common DNA and genes. The sample table lists about 20,000 distinct CDR3 sequences, just under 80% of them with a count of one. The ten largest clones take up around 15% of the sample. No antigen is known for these receptors.

Sequences were derived from CD4+ T cells from blood, cultured in vitro, sampled after SARS-CoV-2 vaccination. The receptors come from a human donor who received a COVID-19 vaccine.

The rearrangement uses TRBV25-1 and TRBJ1-2, with D perhaps matching TRBD1 (5 bases). Per germline, CDR1 MGHDK and CDR2 SYGVNS. V was shortened by 2 bases and J by 8 bases, with 15 bases between the two germline ends. This CDR3 has 14 amino acids. The CDR3 sequence: CASSEIGPGGGYTF. Written as DNA, the CDR3 is TGTGCCAGCAGTGAAATCGGTCCTGGGGGAGGCTACACCTTC.

The gene calls are TRBV21-1 and TRBJ2-5; TRBD2, as called in the table, went unchecked against the DNA. TRBV21-1 has pseudogene status. This CDR3 contains 15 residues. The CDR3 sequence: CAIKNVAAYQETQYF. The CDR3, as DNA: TGTGCCATTAAAAATGTAGCGGCGTACCAAGAGACCCAGTACTTC.

This clonotype was found a few times. This chain links TRBV20-1 with TRBJ1-2, with 8 bases matching TRBD1. V dropped 1 base and J dropped 8; count of bases not matched to a gene: 6. Germline V gene data show CDR1 as DFQATT and CDR2 as SNEGSKA (reference sequence). The CDR3 extends over 13 amino acids. In DNA, the CDR3 is TGCAGTGCTAGAGGGGACAGGCCAGGGGGCTACACCTTC. Translation gives CSARGDRPGGYTF.

The gene calls are TRBV20-1 and TRBJ2-1, with 7 bases identical to TRBD2. Unmatched junction bases numbered 8, after V lost 3 bases and J lost 12 bases. Germline CDR1 and CDR2: DFQATT and SNEGSKA (reference sequence). CDR3 size: 12 residues. The CDR3: CSASGGNYRQFF. CDR3 nucleotides: TGCAGTGCTAGCGGGGGGAATTACCGGCAGTTCTTC.

V usage is TRBV10-1 and J usage is TRBJ1-1; the D gene is possibly TRBD1 (6 bases). Germline assignment: CDR1 WNHNN and CDR2 SYGVQD (reference sequence). Trimming took off 5 bases at V and 0 bases at J, with 10 bases between the two ends. The CDR3 loop spans 14 amino acids. For the CDR3, the DNA is TGCGCCAGCAGTCCCCCAGGGGTGAACACTGAAGCTTTCTTT. Translation gives CASSPPGVNTEAFF.

The sample holds one count of this clonotype. The chain recombines TRBV6-5 with TRBJ2-7, with TRBD2 identical over 8 bases. The CDR3 contains 14 residues. Trimming cost V 2 bases and J 4 bases; bases outside gene matches: 4. Germline CDR1 reads MNHEY; CDR2 reads SVGAGI. The CDR3 loop is CASSYVAGRYEQYF. CDR3 DNA: TGTGCCAGCAGTTACGTAGCGGGGAGGTACGAGCAGTACTTC.

The chain recombines TRBV6-1 with TRBJ2-3, with a tentative D call TRBD2 (5 bases). Germline values: CDR1 MNHNS, CDR2 SASEGT. The CDR3 loop spans 13 amino acids. The V end was cut by 7 bases, the J end by 4 bases, with 12 bases between. This CDR3 reads CASTTSGADTQYF. CDR3 bases: TGTGCCAGCACAACAAGCGGCGCAGATACGCAGTATTTT.